This T cell receptor (beta chain) was identified during a study of T cell repertoires in cytomegalovirus infection. Trimming removed 2 bases at V and 4 bases at J, with 9 bases between. This CDR3 is built from 14 residues. Germline CDR1 and CDR2: SGHNT and YYREEE (reference sequence). This clonotype was counted between two and nine times. TCRdb re-called the reads through MiXCR, storing one row per CDR3 protein. The table shows hundreds of thousands of distinct CDR3 sequences, with around 11% occurring only once. The sequence was obtained from a human donor in good health (CMV status not recorded). Some clones in this sample may be carry-over from other donors' samples. The sequencing sample was made of PBMCs. The V gene is TRBV5-4, the J gene TRBJ2-2; D gene uncertain. Here the CDR3 reads CASSFTGVTGELFF. CDR3 sequence (DNA): TGTGCCAGCAGCTTTACTGGGGTCACCGGGGAGCTGTTTTTT.